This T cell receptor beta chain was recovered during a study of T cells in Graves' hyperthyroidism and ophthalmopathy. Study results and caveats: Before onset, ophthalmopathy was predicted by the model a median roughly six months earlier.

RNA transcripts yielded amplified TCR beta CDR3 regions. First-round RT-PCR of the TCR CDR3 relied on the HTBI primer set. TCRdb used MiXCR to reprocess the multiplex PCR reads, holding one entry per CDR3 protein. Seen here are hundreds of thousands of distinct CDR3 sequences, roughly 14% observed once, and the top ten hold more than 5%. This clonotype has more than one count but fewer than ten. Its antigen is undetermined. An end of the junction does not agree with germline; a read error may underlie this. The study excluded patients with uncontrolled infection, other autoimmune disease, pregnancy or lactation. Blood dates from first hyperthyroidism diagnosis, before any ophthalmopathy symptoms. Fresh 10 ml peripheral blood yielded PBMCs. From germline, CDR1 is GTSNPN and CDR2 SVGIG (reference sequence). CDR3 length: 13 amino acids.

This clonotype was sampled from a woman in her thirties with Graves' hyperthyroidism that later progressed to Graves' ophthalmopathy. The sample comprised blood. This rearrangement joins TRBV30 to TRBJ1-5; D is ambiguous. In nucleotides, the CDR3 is TGTGCCTGGAGTCTAGGTAGCAATCAGCCCCAGCGTTTT. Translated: CAWSLGSNQPQRF.